This TCR beta chain is from a study of T cells in Graves' hyperthyroidism and ophthalmopathy (dated by TCRdb to the late 2010s). At the level of the whole study: Peripheral blood samples were taken at the time of initial diagnosis, prior to any treatment. To identify TCR V-J signatures that set the groups apart, the researchers used a discovery cohort of about a hundred patients, made up of 43 with Graves' ophthalmopathy and 55 to 65 with stable Graves' hyperthyroidism. Prospective prediction of ophthalmopathy was tested in an independent validation cohort of 18 to 20 hyperthyroidism patients and around 16 patients who later progressed to ophthalmopathy. For training and testing, the 110 or so patients in the discovery cohort were randomly divided in a 7:3 ratio. In six Graves' hyperthyroidism patients, the study also compared T-cell repertoires from thyroid tissue with T-cell repertoires from blood. Following sampling, methimazole starting at 30 mg daily was given to hyperthyroidism patients, and high-dose intravenous methylprednisolone was given to ophthalmopathy patients. The paper reports TCR Vbeta CDR3 sequencing of some 140 peripheral blood samples: 40 to 45 ophthalmopathy, around 80 hyperthyroidism and around 17 progressor patients. The paper's findings and limits, for the study overall: During validation, the model predicted progression to ophthalmopathy a median of approximately six months ahead of onset, with just under 71% sensitivity and about 72% specificity. No statistical method was used to set the sample size in advance, and investigators knew the group allocation. In cross-validation, a model built on a 13 V-J signature told ophthalmopathy apart from stable hyperthyroidism with 85% to 90% sensitivity and 81% to 82% specificity, and in testing the same model reached 80%/75%. Most expanded thyroid clonotypes (frequency above 0.001) were also found in blood, which suggests that blood repertoires may mirror thyroid immune responses.

In the ophthalmopathy patients, disease was moderately to severely active, with a Clinical Activity Score of 3 or more, a NOSPECS grade of 4 or more, and a duration of less than 3 months. Any patient with an uncontrolled infection, another autoimmune disease, pregnancy or lactation was excluded. Clinical symptoms, serum thyroxine and TRAb, thyroid ultrasound, and orbital computed tomography formed the basis for the diagnoses. Ficoll-Paque density gradient centrifugation was used to isolate PBMCs from approximately 11 ml of fresh peripheral blood. Trizol reagent was used to extract total RNA, and RNA quality was then checked on an Agilent 2100 Bioanalyzer. The CDR3 numbers 19 residues from cysteine through phenylalanine. Only the CDR3 region is kept as DNA, spanning 57 bases read in frame from base 1. Germline trimming: 0 bases from V, 5 bases from J; junction bases outside gene matches: 15. CDR1 and CDR2 (WSHSY, SAAADI) derive from the germline V gene.

This clonotype was seen a single time. Its antigen is unknown. It has no much larger one-base neighbor in the sample; base qualities were not kept. One read offers little support. TCR beta CDR3 regions were amplified from RNA transcripts. A first-round RT-PCR of the TCR CDR3 used the HTBI primer set with the Qiagen OneStep RT-PCR kit. A second multiplex PCR round built the libraries, followed by size selection and purification. Sequencing of the libraries was done on an Illumina HiSeq2000 using paired-end 100 bp reads. As for the authors' bioinformatics: SOAPnuke was used to process the raw data, with reads discarded if the reads contained adapters or uncalled bases, had a mean Phred below 15, or lacked an exact constant-primer or identifier match. High-quality paired reads were merged with COPE v1.2.5, and unique nucleotide sequences were defined as clonotypes. MiTCR v1.1 was used to align the clonotypes against IMGT TRBV, TRBD and TRBJ reference segments. The analysis was restricted to V-J combinations with a frequency above 0.0001, which together covered 99.2% of the repertoires. A TCS score was defined as the ratio between F50 (clonal expansion) and ExV (chaos), using BLOSUM62-based TCRdist between CDR3 peptides within each V-J. Welch's t-statistics and random forest reduced around 510 V-J features to some 14, which were used in a naive Bayes classifier (R e1071). TCRdb passed the public sequencing reads through fastp at Q25 and MiXCR, retaining productive beta sequences. Every CDR3 protein is listed once, alongside the most common genes and DNA of its rows. Here the V and J calls rest on TCRdb's processing, not on the authors' analysis. Here the sample has 490,000 or so distinct CDR3 sequences; around a fifth occur a single time. The ten top clones hold roughly 49% of the sample.

The sample consisted of blood. The chain is assembled from TRBV10-2 and TRBJ2-1; a stretch of 8 junction bases matches TRBD1. This receptor was taken from a woman between 65 and 79 years old with Graves' ophthalmopathy. The CDR3: CASSESGQGAFLLNNEQFF. The base sequence is TGCGCCAGCAGTGAGTCGGGCCAGGGGGCGTTTTTACTCAACAATGAGCAGTTCTTC.